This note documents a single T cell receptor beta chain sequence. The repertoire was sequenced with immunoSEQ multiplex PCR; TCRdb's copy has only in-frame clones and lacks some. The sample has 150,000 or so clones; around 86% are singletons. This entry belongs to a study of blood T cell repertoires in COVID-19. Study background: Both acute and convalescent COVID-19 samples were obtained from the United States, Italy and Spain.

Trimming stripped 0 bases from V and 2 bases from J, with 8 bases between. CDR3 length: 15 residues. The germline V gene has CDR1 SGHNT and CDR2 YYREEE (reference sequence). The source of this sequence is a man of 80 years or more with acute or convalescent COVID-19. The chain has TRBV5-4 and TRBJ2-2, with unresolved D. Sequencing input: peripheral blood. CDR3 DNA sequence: TGTGCCAGCAGCTTGGATACATCTAACACCGGGGAGCTGTTTTTT. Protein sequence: CASSLDTSNTGELFF.